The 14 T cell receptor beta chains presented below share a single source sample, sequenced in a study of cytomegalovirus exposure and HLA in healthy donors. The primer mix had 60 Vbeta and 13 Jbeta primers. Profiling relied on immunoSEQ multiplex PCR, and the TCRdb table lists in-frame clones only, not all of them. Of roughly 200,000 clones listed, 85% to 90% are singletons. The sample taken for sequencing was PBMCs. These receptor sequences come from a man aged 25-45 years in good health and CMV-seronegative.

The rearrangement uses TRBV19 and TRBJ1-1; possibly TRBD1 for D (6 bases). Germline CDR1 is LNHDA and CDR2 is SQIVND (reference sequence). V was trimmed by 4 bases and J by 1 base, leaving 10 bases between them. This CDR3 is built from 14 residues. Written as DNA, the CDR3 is TGTGCCAGTAGTAGGGGGGGCGCGAACACTGAAGCTTTCTTT. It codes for CASSRGGANTEAFF. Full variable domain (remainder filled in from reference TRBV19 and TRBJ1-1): DGGITQSPKYLFRKEGQNVTLSCEQNLNHDAMYWYRQDPGQGLRLIYYSQIVNDFQKGDIAEGYSVSREKKESFPLTVTSAQKNPTAFYLCASSRGGANTEAFFGQGTRLTVV.

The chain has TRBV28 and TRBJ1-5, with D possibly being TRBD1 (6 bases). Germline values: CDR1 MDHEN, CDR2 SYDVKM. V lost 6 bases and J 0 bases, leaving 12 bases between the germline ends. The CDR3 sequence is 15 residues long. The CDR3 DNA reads TGTGCCAGCAGCCAATACAGGGATAGCAATCAGCCCCAGCATTTT. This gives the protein CASSQYRDSNQPQHF. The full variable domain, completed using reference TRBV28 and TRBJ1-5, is DVKVTQSSRYLVKRTGEKVFLECVQDMDHENMFWYRQDPGLGLRLIYFSYDVKMKEKGDIPEGYSVSREKKERFSLILESASTNQTSMYLCASSQYRDSNQPQHFGDGTRLSIL.

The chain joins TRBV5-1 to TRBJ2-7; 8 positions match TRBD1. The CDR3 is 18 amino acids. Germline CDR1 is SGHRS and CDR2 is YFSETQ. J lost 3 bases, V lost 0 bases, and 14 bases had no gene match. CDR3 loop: CASSLGGTGGSGDYEQYF. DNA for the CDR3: TGCGCCAGCAGCTTGGGCGGGACAGGTGGTTCAGGGGACTACGAGCAGTACTTC.

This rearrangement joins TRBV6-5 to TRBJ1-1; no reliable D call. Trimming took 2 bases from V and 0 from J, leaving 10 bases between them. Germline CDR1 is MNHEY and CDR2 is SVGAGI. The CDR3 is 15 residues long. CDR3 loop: CASSYVPSLNTEAFF. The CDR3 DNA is TGTGCCAGCAGTTACGTCCCCTCCCTGAACACTGAAGCTTTCTTT.

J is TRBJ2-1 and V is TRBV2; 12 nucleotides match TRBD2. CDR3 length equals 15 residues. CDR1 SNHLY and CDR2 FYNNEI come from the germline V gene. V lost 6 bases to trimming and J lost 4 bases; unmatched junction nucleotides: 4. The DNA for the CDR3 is TGTGCCAGCAGGATAGGACTAGCGGGGTACAATGAGCAGTTCTTC. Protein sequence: CASRIGLAGYNEQFF.

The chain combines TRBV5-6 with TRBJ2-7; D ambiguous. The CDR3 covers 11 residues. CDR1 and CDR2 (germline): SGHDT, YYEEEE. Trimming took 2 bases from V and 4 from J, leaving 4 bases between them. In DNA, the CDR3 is TGTGCCAGCAGCTTAGCTTACGAGCAGTACTTC. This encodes CASSLAYEQYF.

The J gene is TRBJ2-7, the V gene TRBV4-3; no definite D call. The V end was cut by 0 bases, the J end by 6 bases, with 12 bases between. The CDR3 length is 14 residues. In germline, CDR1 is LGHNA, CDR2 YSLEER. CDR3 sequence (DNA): TGCGCCAGCAGCCAAGAAGTTCTAGGCGGCGAGCAGTACTTC. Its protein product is CASSQEVLGGEQYF.

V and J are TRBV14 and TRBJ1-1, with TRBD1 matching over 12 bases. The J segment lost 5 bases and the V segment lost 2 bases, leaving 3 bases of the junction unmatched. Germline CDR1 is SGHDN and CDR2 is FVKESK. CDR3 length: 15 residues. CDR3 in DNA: TGTGCCAGCAGCCAATCGGGACAGGGGGCTACTGAAGCTTTCTTT. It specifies CASSQSGQGATEAFF.

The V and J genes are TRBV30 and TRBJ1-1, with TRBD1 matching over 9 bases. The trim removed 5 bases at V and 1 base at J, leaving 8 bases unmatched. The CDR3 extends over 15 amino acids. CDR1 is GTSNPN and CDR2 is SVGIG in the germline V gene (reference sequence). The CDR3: CAWVGTGTRNTEAFF. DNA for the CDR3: TGTGCCTGGGTCGGGACAGGGACCCGGAACACTGAAGCTTTCTTT.

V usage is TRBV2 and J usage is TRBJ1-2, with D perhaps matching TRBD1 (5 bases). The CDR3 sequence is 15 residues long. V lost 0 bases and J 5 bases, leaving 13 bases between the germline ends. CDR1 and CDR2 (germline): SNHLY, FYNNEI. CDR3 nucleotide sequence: TGTGCCAGCAGTGAAGCAGGGGCGAGGTCGTATGGCTACACCTTC. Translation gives CASSEAGARSYGYTF. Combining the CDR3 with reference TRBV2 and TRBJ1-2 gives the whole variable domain EPEVTQTPSHQVTQMGQEVILRCVPISNHLYFYWYRQILGQKVEFLVSFYNNEISEKSEIFDDQFSVERPDGSNFTLKIRSTKLEDSAMYFCASSEAGARSYGYTFGSGTRLTVV.

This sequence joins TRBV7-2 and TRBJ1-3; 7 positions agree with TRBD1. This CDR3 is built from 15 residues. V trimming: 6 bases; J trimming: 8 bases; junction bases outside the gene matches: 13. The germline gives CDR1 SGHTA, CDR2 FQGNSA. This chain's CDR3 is CASRPPGTAGDTIYF. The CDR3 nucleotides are TGTGCCAGCAGACCCCCAGGGACAGCCGGGGACACCATATATTTT.

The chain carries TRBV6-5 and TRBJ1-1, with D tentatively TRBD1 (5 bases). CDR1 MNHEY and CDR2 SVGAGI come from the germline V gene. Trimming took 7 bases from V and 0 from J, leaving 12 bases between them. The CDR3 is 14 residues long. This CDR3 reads CASTRQGMNTEAFF. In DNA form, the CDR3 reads TGTGCCAGCACCCGCCAGGGAATGAACACTGAAGCTTTCTTT.

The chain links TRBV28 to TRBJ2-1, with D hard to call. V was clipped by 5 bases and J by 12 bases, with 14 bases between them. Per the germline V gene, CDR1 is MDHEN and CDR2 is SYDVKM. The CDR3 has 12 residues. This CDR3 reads CASSILLAGQFF. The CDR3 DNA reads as TGTGCCAGCAGTATCCTCCTCGCAGGGCAGTTCTTC.

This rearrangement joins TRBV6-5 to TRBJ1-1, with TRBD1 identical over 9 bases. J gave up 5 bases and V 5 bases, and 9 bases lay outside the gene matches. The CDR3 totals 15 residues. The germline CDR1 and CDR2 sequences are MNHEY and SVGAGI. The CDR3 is CASSVTGGGETEAFF. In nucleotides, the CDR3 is TGTGCCAGCAGTGTAACAGGGGGCGGGGAGACTGAAGCTTTCTTT.